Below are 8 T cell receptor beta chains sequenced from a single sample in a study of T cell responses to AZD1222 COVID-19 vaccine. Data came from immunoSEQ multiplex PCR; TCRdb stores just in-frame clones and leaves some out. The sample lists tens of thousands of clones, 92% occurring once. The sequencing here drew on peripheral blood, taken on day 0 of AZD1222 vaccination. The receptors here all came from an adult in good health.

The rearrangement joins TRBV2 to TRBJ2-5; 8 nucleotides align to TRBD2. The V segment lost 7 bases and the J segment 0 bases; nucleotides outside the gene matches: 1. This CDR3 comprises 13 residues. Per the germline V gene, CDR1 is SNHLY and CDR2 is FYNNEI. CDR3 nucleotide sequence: TGTGCCAGCAAGACTAGCGACCAAGAGACCCAGTACTTC. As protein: CASKTSDQETQYF.

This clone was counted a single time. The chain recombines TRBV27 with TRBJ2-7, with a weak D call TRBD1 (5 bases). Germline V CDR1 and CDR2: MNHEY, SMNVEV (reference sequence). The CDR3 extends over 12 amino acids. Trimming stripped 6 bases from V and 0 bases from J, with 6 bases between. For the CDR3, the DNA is TGTGCCAGCAGAGGGGCCTCCTACGAGCAGTACTTC. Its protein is CASRGASYEQYF.

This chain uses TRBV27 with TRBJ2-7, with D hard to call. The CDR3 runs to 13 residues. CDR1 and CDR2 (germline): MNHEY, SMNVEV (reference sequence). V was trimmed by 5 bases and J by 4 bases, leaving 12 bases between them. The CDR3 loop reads CASSKKSGYEQYF. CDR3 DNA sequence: TGTGCCAGCAGTAAAAAGAGTGGGTACGAGCAGTACTTC.

The CDR3 DNA sequence: TGCAGTGCTAGTCGGTCCGGTGGCTACACCTTC. Protein: CSASRSGGYTF. The genes are TRBV20-1 and TRBJ1-2, with no clear D. The length of the CDR3 is 11 residues. Per germline, CDR1 DFQATT and CDR2 SNEGSKA (reference sequence). With 3 bases removed from V and 7 bases from J, the gap between germline ends came to 9 bases.

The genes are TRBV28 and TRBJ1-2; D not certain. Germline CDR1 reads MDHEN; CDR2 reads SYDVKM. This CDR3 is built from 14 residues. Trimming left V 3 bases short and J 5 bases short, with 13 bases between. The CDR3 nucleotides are TGTGCCAGCAGTTTCACCCCTGGAGGGTATGGCTACACCTTC. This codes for CASSFTPGGYGYTF.

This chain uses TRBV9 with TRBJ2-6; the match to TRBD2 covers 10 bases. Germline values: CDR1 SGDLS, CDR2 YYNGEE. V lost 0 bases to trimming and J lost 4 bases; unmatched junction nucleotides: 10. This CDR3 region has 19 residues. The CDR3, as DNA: TGTGCCAGCAGCGTAGCGGCTAGCGGGAGATTTACGGGGGCCAACGTCCTGACTTTC. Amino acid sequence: CASSVAASGRFTGANVLTF.

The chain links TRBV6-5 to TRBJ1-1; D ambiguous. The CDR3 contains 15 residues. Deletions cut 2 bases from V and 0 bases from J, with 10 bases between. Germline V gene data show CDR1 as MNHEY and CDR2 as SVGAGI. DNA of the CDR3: TGTGCCAGCAGTTACGCATTCCAGCTGAACACTGAAGCTTTCTTT. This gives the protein CASSYAFQLNTEAFF.

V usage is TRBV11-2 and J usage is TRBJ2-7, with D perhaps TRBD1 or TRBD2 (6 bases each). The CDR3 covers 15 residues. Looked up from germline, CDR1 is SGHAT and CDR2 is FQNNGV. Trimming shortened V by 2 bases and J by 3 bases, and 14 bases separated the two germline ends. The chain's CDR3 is CASSLTRRGDYEQYF. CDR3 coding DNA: TGTGCCAGCAGCTTAACCAGGAGGGGGGACTACGAGCAGTACTTC.